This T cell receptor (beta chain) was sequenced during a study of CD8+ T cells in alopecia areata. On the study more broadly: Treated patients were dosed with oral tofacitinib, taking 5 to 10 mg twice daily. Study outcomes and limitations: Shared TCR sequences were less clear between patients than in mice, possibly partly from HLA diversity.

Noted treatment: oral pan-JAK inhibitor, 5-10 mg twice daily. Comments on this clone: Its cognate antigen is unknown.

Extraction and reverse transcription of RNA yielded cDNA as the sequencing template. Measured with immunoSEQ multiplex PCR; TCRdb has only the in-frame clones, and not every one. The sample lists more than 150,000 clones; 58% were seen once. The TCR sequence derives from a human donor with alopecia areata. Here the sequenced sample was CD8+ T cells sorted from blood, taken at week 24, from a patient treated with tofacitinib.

The CDR3 DNA is TGTGCCAGCTCACCAGGCGCCACAGGGGACGAGCAGTACTTC. This encodes CASSPGATGDEQYF. The chain is built from TRBV18 and TRBJ2-7, with TRBD1 matching over 7 bases. V gave up 2 bases and J gave up 5 bases; unmatched junction bases: 6. The germline V gene has CDR1 KGHSH and CDR2 LQKENI. The CDR3 contains 14 residues.